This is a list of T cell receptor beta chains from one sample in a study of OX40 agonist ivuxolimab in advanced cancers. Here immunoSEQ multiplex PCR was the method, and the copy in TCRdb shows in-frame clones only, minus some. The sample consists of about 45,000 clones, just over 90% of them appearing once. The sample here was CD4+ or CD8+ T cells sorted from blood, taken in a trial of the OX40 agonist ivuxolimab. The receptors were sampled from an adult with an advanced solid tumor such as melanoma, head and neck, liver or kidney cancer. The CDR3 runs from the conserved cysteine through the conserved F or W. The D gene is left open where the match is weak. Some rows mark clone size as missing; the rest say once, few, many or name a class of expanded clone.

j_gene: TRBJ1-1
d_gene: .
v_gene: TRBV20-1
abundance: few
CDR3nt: TGCAGTGCTAGCGTCGGCGGGCTAGCTTTCTTT
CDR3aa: CSASVGGLAFF

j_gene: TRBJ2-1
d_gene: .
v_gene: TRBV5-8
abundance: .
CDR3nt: TGTGCCAGCAGCTCCTGGACCGAGGGGGATGAGCAGTTCTTC
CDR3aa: CASSSWTEGDEQFF

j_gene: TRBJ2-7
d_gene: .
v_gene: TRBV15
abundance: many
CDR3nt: TGTGCCACCAGCAGAGCTGGGTCCTACGAGCAGTACTTC
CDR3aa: CATSRAGSYEQYF

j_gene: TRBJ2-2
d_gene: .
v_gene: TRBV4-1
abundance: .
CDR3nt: TGCGCCAGCAGCAAGGGGACTGCCGGTACCGGGGAGCTGTTTTTT
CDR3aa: CASSKGTAGTGELFF

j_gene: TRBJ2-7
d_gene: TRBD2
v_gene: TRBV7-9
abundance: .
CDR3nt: TGTGCCAGCAGCCTCTTAGGGAGGGCCTACGAGCAGTACTTC
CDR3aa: CASSLLGRAYEQYF

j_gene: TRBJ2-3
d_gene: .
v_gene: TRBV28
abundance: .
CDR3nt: TGTGCCAGCGTGACCCCGTTCCACGGGGATACGCAGTATTTT
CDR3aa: CASVTPFHGDTQYF

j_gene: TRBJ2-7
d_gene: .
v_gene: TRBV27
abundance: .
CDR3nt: TGTGCCAGCAGTTCGGGCGGGTCTAATCACGAGCAGTACTTC
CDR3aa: CASSSGGSNHEQYF

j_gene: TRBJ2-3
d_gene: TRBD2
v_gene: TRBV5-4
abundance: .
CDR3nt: TGTGCCAGCAGCTTGGGTAGCGGGGGGCCCCGGGTTACGCAGTATTTT
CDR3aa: CASSLGSGGPRVTQYF

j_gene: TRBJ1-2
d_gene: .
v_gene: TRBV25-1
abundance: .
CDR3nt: TGTGCCAGCAGTGAAACAGGAACTACCTACTATGGCTACACCTTC
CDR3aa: CASSETGTTYYGYTF

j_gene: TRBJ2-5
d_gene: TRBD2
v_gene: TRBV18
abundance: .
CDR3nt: TGTGCCAGCTCTCAGCGGGAAGGGACCCAAGAGACCCAGTACTTC
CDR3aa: CASSQREGTQETQYF

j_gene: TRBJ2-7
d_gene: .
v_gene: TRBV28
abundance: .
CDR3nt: TGTGCCAGCAGTTTAAGTGGGCCGCTATACGAGCAGTACTTC
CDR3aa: CASSLSGPLYEQYF

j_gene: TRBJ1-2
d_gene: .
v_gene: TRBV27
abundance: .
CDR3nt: TGTGCCAGCAGTTTAAACATGGCATATGGCTACACCTTC
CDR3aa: CASSLNMAYGYTF

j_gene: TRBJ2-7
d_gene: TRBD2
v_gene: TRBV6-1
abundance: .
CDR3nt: TGTGCCAGCGGCCTAGCGGGTAACTACGAGCAGTACTTC
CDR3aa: CASGLAGNYEQYF

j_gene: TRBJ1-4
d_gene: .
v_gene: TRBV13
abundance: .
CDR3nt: TGTGCCAGCAGCTTAGGTTCCGAAAAACTGTTTTTT
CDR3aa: CASSLGSEKLFF

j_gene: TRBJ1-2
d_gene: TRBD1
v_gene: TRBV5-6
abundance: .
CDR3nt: TGTGCCAGCAGCCACGGACAGGGTCTTTGGCTTGGCACCTTC
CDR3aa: CASSHGQGLWLGTF

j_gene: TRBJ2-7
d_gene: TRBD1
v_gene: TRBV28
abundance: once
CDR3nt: TGTGCCAGCAGTTTCAGGGGGCGAACGTTCTACGAGCAGTACTTC
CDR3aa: CASSFRGRTFYEQYF

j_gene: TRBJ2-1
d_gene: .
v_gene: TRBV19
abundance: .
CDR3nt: TGTGCCAGTAGTATCCTACAGGGTGGTGAGCAGTTCTTC
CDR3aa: CASSILQGGEQFF

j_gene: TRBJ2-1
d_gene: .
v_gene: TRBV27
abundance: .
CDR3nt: TGTGCCAGCAGTGCAAACCACCTAGAAAGGTACAATGAGCAGTTCTTC
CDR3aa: CASSANHLERYNEQFF